This entry concerns a single TCR beta chain. The PCR used 60 Vbeta and 13 Jbeta primers. Profiling relied on immunoSEQ multiplex PCR, and the TCRdb table lists in-frame clones only, not all of them. In the table there are about 160,000 clones, 84% of which are singletons. This sample was included in a study of cytomegalovirus exposure and HLA in healthy donors. CDR1 is SGHVS, CDR2 FQNEAQ, per germline. The V end lost 5 bases, the J end lost 3 bases, and 20 bases lay between the germline ends. The CDR3 runs to 17 residues. The chain links TRBV7-8 to TRBJ2-1; perhaps TRBD2 as D (6 bases). This TCR was recovered from a boy aged 2 to 10 in good health and CMV-seronegative. Sequencing was carried out using PBMCs. The CDR3 spells CASSPGLSLGDYNEQFF. The DNA for the CDR3 is TGTGCCAGCAGCCCGGGACTCTCTCTGGGAGACTACAATGAGCAGTTCTTC.